This T cell receptor (beta chain) emerged from a study of T cell repertoires in cytomegalovirus infection. As for the study in general: Based on public TCR beta signatures, there were indications of CMV infection and of a matching HLA type. Study results and caveats: Based on cumulative public TCR beta family frequency, carriers of CMV plus the relevant HLA were identified. Dominating the ex vivo response were TCR beta clonotypes that were CMV-specific and HLA-C-restricted.

This clonotype was seen repeatedly, ten times or more. Its target is unknown. CDR1 is MNHEY and CDR2 is SVGEGT in the germline V gene. The CDR3 runs to 13 residues. J was trimmed by 4 bases and V by 4 bases; bases with no gene match: 3. TCRdb reprocessed the reads via MiXCR and lists one record per CDR3 protein. This sample has about 330,000 distinct CDR3 sequences, with 9% to 9.5% found just once. Sequenced material: PBMCs. This TCR came from a human donor in good health (CMV status not recorded). Some clones in this sample may be carry-over from other donors' samples. The gene calls are TRBV6-2 or TRBV6-3 and TRBJ1-2; 7 positions match TRBD1. In DNA form, the CDR3 reads TGTGCCAGCAGTTCCCGGGACAGCTATGGCTACACCTTC. Its protein product is CASSSRDSYGYTF.